Listed here are 24 T cell receptor beta chains from one sample, sequenced in a study of blood T cell repertoires in COVID-19. Only in-frame clones appear in the TCRdb table, and some are missing; sequencing was by immunoSEQ multiplex PCR. In the table there are some 70,000 clones, about nine tenths of which are singletons. Sequencing was carried out using peripheral blood. These receptors all stem from a human donor in a cohort sampled during active COVID-19.

This clone was detected only a few times. The rearrangement uses TRBV2 and TRBJ2-7; 7 bases match TRBD1. With 11 bases clipped from V and 1 base from J, the junction kept 5 bases outside the gene matches. The CDR3 covers 12 residues. Germline CDR1 is SNHLY and CDR2 is FYNNEI. As DNA, the CDR3 is TGTGCCCAAGAGGGACAGTCCTACGAGCAGTACTTC. Translating gives CAQEGQSYEQYF.

This sequence joins TRBV7-3 and TRBJ2-7; 9 bases agree with TRBD1. Germline CDR1 and CDR2: SGHTA and FQGTGA. The CDR3 loop spans 17 amino acids. The V and J ends lost 0 bases and 4 bases, in that order; junction bases with no gene match: 10. This chain's CDR3 is CASSLTPRGQGTYEQYF. The CDR3, as DNA: TGTGCCAGCAGCTTAACCCCCCGGGGACAGGGTACATACGAGCAGTACTTC.

The chain carries TRBV19 and TRBJ2-7, with 10 bases lining up with TRBD2. CDR3 size: 15 residues. CDR1 LNHDA and CDR2 SQIVND come from the germline V gene (reference sequence). The V segment lost 5 bases and the J segment 7 bases; nucleotides outside the gene matches: 11. In DNA form, the CDR3 reads TGTGCCAGTAGTGGGGGACTAGCGAGCCGAGGGGAGCAGTACTTC. As protein: CASSGGLASRGEQYF.

The chain recombines TRBV5-1 with TRBJ2-3; 8 bases fit TRBD1. Germline V gene data show CDR1 as SGHRS and CDR2 as YFSETQ. The J segment lost 3 bases and the V segment lost 4 bases, leaving 10 bases of the junction unmatched. The CDR3 loop spans 16 amino acids. CDR3 nucleotides: TGCGCCAGCAGCCCTGGTGGGACAGGAGAAACAGATACGCAGTATTTT. This gives the protein CASSPGGTGETDTQYF.

This sequence joins TRBV6-6 and TRBJ2-3; possibly TRBD2 for D (6 bases). V was pared by 11 bases and J by 0 bases, with 15 bases between. CDR1 is MNHNY and CDR2 is SVGAGI in the germline V gene (reference sequence). The CDR3 is made up of 14 amino acids. CDR3 nucleotide sequence: TGTGCCTCCATAGGCGGGATAAGCACAGATACGCAGTATTTT. Protein sequence: CASIGGISTDTQYF.

The chain has TRBV7-8 and TRBJ2-7; weak D call: TRBD2 (6 bases). The CDR3 length is 18 residues. Germline V gene lookup returns CDR1 SGHVS and CDR2 FQNEAQ. With 2 bases removed from V and 0 bases from J, the gap between germline ends came to 20 bases. The CDR3: CASSLRAWRAGSSYEQYF. CDR3 nucleotides: TGTGCCAGCAGCTTAAGGGCGTGGCGGGCCGGGAGCTCCTACGAGCAGTACTTC.

V and J are TRBV6-6 and TRBJ1-2; possibly TRBD1 for D (6 bases). This CDR3 spans 16 amino acids. The germline CDR1 and CDR2 sequences are MNHNY and SVGAGI (reference sequence). Trimming took 5 bases from V and 6 from J, leaving 22 bases between them. DNA for the CDR3: TGTGCCAGCAGTCATCGACAGGACTCACCGTTAAATGGCTACACCTTC. Its protein product is CASSHRQDSPLNGYTF.

The J gene is TRBJ1-6, the V gene TRBV6-2 or TRBV6-3, with TRBD1 identical over 7 bases. J was trimmed by 7 bases and V by 6 bases; bases with no gene match: 9. The CDR3 consists of 15 residues. From germline, CDR1 is MNHEY and CDR2 SVGEGT. For the CDR3, the DNA is TGTGCCAGCAGCTTCGGACAGGCTACGAATTCACCCCTCCACTTT. It encodes CASSFGQATNSPLHF.

CDR3 in amino acids: CSVSSGLAVIRDEQFF. CDR3 nucleotides: TGCAGCGTATCCTCGGGACTAGCGGTGATAAGGGATGAGCAGTTCTTC. The chain is built from TRBV29-1 and TRBJ2-1; 11 bases fit TRBD2. The CDR3 covers 16 residues. Looked up from germline, CDR1 is SQVTM and CDR2 is ANQGSEA. Trimming took 6 bases from V and 8 from J; bases not matched to a gene: 15.

The V and J genes are TRBV2 and TRBJ2-5; TRBD2 matches at 8 bases. V lost 7 bases to trimming and J lost 5 bases; unmatched junction nucleotides: 0. The CDR3 consists of 11 residues. The V gene's germline CDR1 is SNHLY and CDR2 FYNNEI. DNA for the CDR3: TGTGCCAGCACGGGGGGGGAGACCCAGTACTTC. This encodes CASTGGETQYF.

The chain recombines TRBV20-1 with TRBJ2-5; D might be TRBD2 (6 bases). Trimming pared 3 bases from V and 2 bases from J, leaving 19 bases between. In germline, CDR1 is DFQATT, CDR2 SNEGSKA (reference sequence). This CDR3 region has 16 residues. CDR3 loop: CSASPSAGSIQETQYF. The CDR3 DNA follows: TGCAGTGCTAGTCCCTCCGCGGGGTCCATTCAAGAGACCCAGTACTTC.

This rearrangement joins TRBV5-1 to TRBJ1-2, with 9 bases identical to TRBD1. The V segment lost 0 bases and the J segment 6 bases; nucleotides outside the gene matches: 6. Germline lookup yields CDR1 SGHRS and CDR2 YFSETQ. CDR3 length equals 15 residues. CDR3 sequence (DNA): TGCGCCAGCAGCTTGGCGACAGGGGGAACGGATGGCTACACCTTC. Translated: CASSLATGGTDGYTF.

This chain joins TRBV18 and TRBJ2-5, with TRBD1 as a possible D gene (5 bases). The CDR3 contains 14 residues. V was shortened by 2 bases and J by 2 bases, with 9 bases between the two germline ends. Germline loops: CDR1 KGHSH, CDR2 LQKENI. The CDR3 sequence: CASSPTGRQETQYF. Here the CDR3 DNA reads TGTGCCAGCTCACCAACAGGAAGACAAGAGACCCAGTACTTC.

The genes are TRBV19 and TRBJ1-5; 12 bases are a match to TRBD1. The V and J ends lost 7 bases and 3 bases, in that order; junction bases with no gene match: 4. Per the germline V gene, CDR1 is LNHDA and CDR2 is SQIVND (reference sequence). This CDR3 is built from 15 residues. CDR3 sequence: CASIGDRGHNQPQHF. CDR3 nucleotide sequence: TGTGCCAGTATCGGGGACAGGGGGCACAATCAGCCCCAGCATTTT.

CDR3 in amino acids: CATQPRERTSYPYGYTF. The CDR3, as DNA: TGTGCCACCCAACCGAGGGAAAGAACCTCCTACCCCTATGGCTACACCTTC. This chain connects TRBV2 to TRBJ1-2; D is unresolved. The CDR3 totals 17 residues. The germline V gene has CDR1 SNHLY and CDR2 FYNNEI. V lost 10 bases and J 4 bases, leaving 28 bases between the germline ends.

The rearrangement links TRBV4-1 to TRBJ2-3; 8 bases match TRBD2. V was pared by 0 bases and J by 5 bases, with 10 bases of the junction left unmatched. The CDR3 consists of 17 residues. Germline V lookup: CDR1 MGHRA, CDR2 YSYEKL. The DNA of the CDR3 is TGCGCCAGCAGCCAAGAGTCCGGCGGGAGGTCTGGAGATACGCAGTATTTT. Protein product: CASSQESGGRSGDTQYF.

This clone was observed a handful of times. This sequence joins TRBV6-6 and TRBJ1-2; D call uncertain. Germline V gene lookup returns CDR1 MNHNY and CDR2 SVGAGI (reference sequence). V was cut by 4 bases and J by 8 bases, with 14 bases left in between. This CDR3 has 13 residues. The CDR3 coding sequence is TGTGCCAGCAGTTCCCCGGCGGGAATCGGCTACACCTTC. Amino acids: CASSSPAGIGYTF.

This rearrangement joins TRBV5-1 to TRBJ2-6, with a weak D call TRBD1 (6 bases). CDR1 is SGHRS and CDR2 is YFSETQ in the germline V gene. Trimming left V 6 bases short and J 1 base short, with 14 bases between. The CDR3 covers 16 residues. The CDR3: CASMLQGTSGANVLTF. The CDR3 DNA is TGCGCCAGCATGCTACAGGGTACATCTGGGGCCAACGTCCTGACTTTC.

The chain employs TRBV29-1 and TRBJ1-1, with no clear D. The CDR3 has 14 residues. The germline V gene has CDR1 SQVTM and CDR2 ANQGSEA. Trimming cost V 0 bases and J 3 bases, with 11 bases left between them. CDR3 loop: CSVEDVRRDTEAFF. CDR3 in DNA: TGCAGCGTTGAAGATGTGAGGAGGGACACTGAAGCTTTCTTT.

J is TRBJ2-1 and V is TRBV7-3; 7 bases map to TRBD1. This CDR3 comprises 16 residues. Germline trimming cut 0 bases from V and 4 bases from J; bases unmatched to any gene: 6. The V gene's germline CDR1 is SGHTA and CDR2 FQGTGA. This chain's CDR3 is CASSLTSGTVYNEQFF. The CDR3 DNA follows: TGTGCCAGCAGCTTAACCTCCGGGACAGTTTACAATGAGCAGTTCTTC.

This sequence joins TRBV12-3 or TRBV12-4 and TRBJ1-6; D call uncertain. The CDR3 is 13 residues long. Trimming took 2 bases from V and 10 from J, leaving 9 bases between them. Written as DNA, the CDR3 is TGTGCCAGCAGTTTAAGGCGAGGGTCACCCCTCCACTTT. Translation gives CASSLRRGSPLHF.

V and J are TRBV5-1 and TRBJ1-3; 10 bases align to TRBD1. Trimming took 4 bases from V and 2 from J; bases not matched to a gene: 9. Looked up from germline, CDR1 is SGHRS and CDR2 is YFSETQ. The CDR3 is 17 residues long. The CDR3 sequence: CASSPRDRGEPGNTIYF. Here the CDR3 DNA reads TGCGCCAGCAGCCCACGGGACAGGGGAGAACCTGGAAACACCATATATTTT.

This clone was detected a few times. The chain combines TRBV14 with TRBJ2-2; D gene unclear. Between the trimmed V and J ends, which lost 0 bases and 6 bases, there was a span of 2 bases. Looked up from germline, CDR1 is SGHDN and CDR2 is FVKESK. The CDR3 loop spans 12 amino acids. CDR3 in amino acids: CASSQDAGELFF. CDR3 DNA sequence: TGTGCCAGCAGCCAAGACGCCGGGGAGCTGTTTTTT.

This chain uses TRBV7-9 with TRBJ1-2, with D possibly matching TRBD1 (6 bases). This CDR3 is built from 12 residues. Trimming removed 2 bases at V and 9 bases at J, with 10 bases between. CDR1 and CDR2 (germline): SEHNR, FQNEAQ (reference sequence). DNA of the CDR3: TGTGCCAGCAGCTTAAACGGGGACAGCTACACCTTC. It encodes CASSLNGDSYTF.